This T cell receptor (beta chain) appears in the sequencing data of a study of molecular identifiers for immune sequencing clone quantification. Points from the study as a whole: Naive cells had under 1% of molecules in clones above 20 RNA copies, effectors over 99%. Identical barcode-sharing TCR molecules could lead to underestimated sizes for highly expanded clones.

Previously described methods and listed TCR primers produced bulk TCR libraries. A single record per CDR3 protein comes from TCRdb applying MiXCR to the PCR reads. The sample lists 250,000 to 400,000 distinct CDR3 sequences, 20% to 25% occurring once. As to this clonotype: The antigen is unknown. A much larger clone differs by one base, so this may be a read error.

Libraries from naive CD8 cells were generated from approximately 22,000 to 940,000 sorted cells (with 10%, 30% or 50% RNA). The V end was cut by 4 bases, the J end by 4 bases, with 17 bases between. In germline, CDR1 is SGHDT, CDR2 YYEEEE. There are 15 residues in the CDR3. The origin of this receptor is a human donor in good health. Some libraries in this study had Jurkat cell RNA spiked in. The gene calls are TRBV5-6 and TRBJ1-1; unclear D gene. Material: naive CD8+ T cells from blood, with Jurkat cell RNA spiked in. Subset meaning: FACS-sorted CD8+CD4-CCR7+CD45RA+ naive T cells. CDR3 in DNA: TGTGCCAGCAGCGCGTTTGTGGGCCTGAGCACTGAAGCTTTCTTT. Translating it yields CASSAFVGLSTEAFF.